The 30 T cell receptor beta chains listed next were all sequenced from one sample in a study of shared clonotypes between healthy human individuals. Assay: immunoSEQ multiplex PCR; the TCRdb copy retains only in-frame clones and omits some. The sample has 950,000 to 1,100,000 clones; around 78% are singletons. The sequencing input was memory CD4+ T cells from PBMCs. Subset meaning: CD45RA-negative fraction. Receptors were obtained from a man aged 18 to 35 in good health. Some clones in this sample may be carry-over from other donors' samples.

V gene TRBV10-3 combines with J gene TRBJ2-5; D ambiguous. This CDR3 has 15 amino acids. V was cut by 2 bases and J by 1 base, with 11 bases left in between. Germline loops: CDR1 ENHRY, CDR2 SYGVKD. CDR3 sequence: CAISEVAELQETQYF. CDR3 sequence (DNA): TGTGCCATCAGTGAGGTGGCGGAACTCCAAGAGACCCAGTACTTC.

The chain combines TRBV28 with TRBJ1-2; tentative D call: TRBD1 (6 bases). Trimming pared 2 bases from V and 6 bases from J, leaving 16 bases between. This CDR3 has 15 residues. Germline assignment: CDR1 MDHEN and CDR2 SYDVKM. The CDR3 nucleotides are TGTGCCAGCAGTTTAAGGCCGGGGGCAGGGGATGGCTACACCTTC. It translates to CASSLRPGAGDGYTF.

DNA for the CDR3: TGTGCCAGCAGCGGGACTAGCGGGAGCGCGGAGCAGTATTTT. It encodes CASSGTSGSAEQYF. The chain carries TRBV11-3 and TRBJ2-3; 14 positions agree with TRBD2. Per germline, CDR1 SGHNT and CDR2 YENEEA. Trimming removed 5 bases from V and 11 bases from J; junction bases left unmatched: 6. This CDR3 region has 14 residues.

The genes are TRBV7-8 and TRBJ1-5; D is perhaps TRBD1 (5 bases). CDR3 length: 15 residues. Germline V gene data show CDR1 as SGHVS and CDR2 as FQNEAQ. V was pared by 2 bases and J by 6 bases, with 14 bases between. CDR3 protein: CASSLRGMGGQPQHF. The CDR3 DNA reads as TGTGCCAGCAGCTTAAGGGGTATGGGGGGTCAGCCCCAGCATTTT.

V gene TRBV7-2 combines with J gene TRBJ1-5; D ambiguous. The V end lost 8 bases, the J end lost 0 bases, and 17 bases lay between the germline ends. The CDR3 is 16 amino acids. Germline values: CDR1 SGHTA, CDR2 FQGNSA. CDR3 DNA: TGTGCCAGCGGCTCTGTGGACCTTTATAGCAATCAGCCCCAGCATTTT. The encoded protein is CASGSVDLYSNQPQHF.

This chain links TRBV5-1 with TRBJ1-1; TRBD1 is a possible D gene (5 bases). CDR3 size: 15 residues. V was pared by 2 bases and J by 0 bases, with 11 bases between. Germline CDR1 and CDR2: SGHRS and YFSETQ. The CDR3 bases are TGCGCCAGCAGCTTCGGAGGGGTGATGAACACTGAAGCTTTCTTT. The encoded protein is CASSFGGVMNTEAFF.

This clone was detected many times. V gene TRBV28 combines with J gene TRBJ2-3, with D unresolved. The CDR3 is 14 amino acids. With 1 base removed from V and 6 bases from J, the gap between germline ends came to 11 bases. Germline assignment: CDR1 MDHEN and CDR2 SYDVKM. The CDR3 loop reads CASSLSANGDTQYF. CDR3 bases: TGTGCCAGCAGTTTATCGGCCAACGGGGATACGCAGTATTTT.

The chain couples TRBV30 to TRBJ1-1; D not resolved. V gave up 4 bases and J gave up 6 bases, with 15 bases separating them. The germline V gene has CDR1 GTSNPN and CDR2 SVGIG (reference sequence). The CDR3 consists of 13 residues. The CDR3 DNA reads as TGTGCCTGGACCAAGGCGTTGTGGGCTGAAGCTTTCTTT. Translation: CAWTKALWAEAFF.

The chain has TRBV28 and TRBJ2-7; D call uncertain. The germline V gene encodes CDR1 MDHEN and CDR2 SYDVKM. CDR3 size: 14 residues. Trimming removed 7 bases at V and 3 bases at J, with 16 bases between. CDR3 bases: TGTGCCAGCACGAGCCACGTTCCCGGCTACGAGCAGTACTTC. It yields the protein CASTSHVPGYEQYF.

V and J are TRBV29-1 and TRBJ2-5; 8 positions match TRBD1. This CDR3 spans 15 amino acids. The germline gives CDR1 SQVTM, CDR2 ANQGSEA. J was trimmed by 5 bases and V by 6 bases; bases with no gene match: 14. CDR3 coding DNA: TGCAGCGTCTCAACCGACAGGGGCCCCTGGGAGACCCAGTACTTC. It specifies CSVSTDRGPWETQYF.

The CDR3 DNA reads as TGTGCCAGCAGCTTGGATCGTGGCGCAGATACGCAGTATTTT. This encodes CASSLDRGADTQYF. J is TRBJ2-3 and V is TRBV5-4, with no clear D. The V end was cut by 0 bases, the J end by 4 bases, with 9 bases between. The CDR3 contains 14 residues. Germline CDR1 SGHNT, CDR2 YYREEE (reference sequence).

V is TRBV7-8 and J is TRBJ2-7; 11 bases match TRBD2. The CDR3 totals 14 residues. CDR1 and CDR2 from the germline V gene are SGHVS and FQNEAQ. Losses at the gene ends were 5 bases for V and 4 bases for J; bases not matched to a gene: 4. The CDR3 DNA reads TGTGCCAGCAGCCACGGACTAGCGGGTTACGAGCAGTACTTC. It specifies CASSHGLAGYEQYF.

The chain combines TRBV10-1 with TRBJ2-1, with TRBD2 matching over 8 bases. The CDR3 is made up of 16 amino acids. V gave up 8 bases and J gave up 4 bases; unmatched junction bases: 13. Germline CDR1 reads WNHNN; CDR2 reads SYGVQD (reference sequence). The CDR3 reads CASPTLAGLLYNEQFF. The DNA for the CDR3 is TGCGCCAGCCCAACTCTAGCGGGCCTACTATACAATGAGCAGTTCTTC.

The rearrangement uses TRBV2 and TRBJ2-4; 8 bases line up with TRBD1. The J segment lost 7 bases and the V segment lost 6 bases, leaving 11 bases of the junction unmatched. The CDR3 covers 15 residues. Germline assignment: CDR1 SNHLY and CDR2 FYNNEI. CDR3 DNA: TGTGCCAGCAGCCCCTTTGGGGCAGGGGGCAACATTCAGTACTTC. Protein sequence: CASSPFGAGGNIQYF.

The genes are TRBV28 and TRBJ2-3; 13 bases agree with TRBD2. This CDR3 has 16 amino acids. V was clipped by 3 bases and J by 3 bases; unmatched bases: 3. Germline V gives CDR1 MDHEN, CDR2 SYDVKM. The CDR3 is CASSLGLAGPTDTQYF. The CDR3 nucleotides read TGTGCCAGCAGTTTGGGACTAGCGGGACCTACAGATACGCAGTATTTT.

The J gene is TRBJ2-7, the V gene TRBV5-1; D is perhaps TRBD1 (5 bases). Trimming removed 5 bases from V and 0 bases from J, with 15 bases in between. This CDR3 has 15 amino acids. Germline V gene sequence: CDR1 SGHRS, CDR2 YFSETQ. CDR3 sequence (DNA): TGCGCCAGCAGGCCGACCTCGGACACCTCCTACGAGCAGTACTTC. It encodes CASRPTSDTSYEQYF.

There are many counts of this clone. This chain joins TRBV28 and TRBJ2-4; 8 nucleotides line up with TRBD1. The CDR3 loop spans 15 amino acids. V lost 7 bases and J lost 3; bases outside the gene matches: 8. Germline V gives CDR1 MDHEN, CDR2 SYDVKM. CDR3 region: CASNPTGVSKNIQYF. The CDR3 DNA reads TGTGCCAGCAACCCGACAGGGGTTAGCAAAAACATTCAGTACTTC. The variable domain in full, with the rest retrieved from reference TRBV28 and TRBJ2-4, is DVKVTQSSRYLVKRTGEKVFLECVQDMDHENMFWYRQDPGLGLRLIYFSYDVKMKEKGDIPEGYSVSREKKERFSLILESASTNQTSMYLCASNPTGVSKNIQYFGAGTRLSVL.

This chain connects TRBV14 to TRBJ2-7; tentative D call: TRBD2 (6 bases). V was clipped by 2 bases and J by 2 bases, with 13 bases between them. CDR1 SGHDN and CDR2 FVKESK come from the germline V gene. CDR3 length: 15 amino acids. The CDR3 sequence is CASSQNPLATYEQYF. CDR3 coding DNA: TGTGCCAGCAGCCAAAACCCCCTAGCGACCTACGAGCAGTACTTC.

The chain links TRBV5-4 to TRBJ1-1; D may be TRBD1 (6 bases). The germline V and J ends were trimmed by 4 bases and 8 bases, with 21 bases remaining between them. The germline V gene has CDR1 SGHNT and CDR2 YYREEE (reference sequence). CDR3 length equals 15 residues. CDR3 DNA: TGTGCCAGCAGCACGCGGGCCCGGGGGGCGACGGAAGCTTTCTTT. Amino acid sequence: CASSTRARGATEAFF.

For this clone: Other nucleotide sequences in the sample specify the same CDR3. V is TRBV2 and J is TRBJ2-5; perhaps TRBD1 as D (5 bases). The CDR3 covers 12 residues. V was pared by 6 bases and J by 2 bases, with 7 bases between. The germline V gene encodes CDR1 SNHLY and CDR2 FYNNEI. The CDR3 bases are TGTGCCAGCAGCAGGGAACAAGAGACCCAGTACTTC. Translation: CASSREQETQYF. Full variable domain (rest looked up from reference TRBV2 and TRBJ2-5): EPEVTQTPSHQVTQMGQEVILRCVPISNHLYFYWYRQILGQKVEFLVSFYNNEISEKSEIFDDQFSVERPDGSNFTLKIRSTKLEDSAMYFCASSREQETQYFGPGTRLLVL.

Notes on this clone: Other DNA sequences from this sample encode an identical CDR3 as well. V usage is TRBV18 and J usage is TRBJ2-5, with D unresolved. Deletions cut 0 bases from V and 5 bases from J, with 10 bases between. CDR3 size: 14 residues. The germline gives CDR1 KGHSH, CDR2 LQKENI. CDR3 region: CASSPPSERETQYF. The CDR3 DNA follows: TGTGCCAGCTCACCACCCTCGGAACGGGAGACCCAGTACTTC.

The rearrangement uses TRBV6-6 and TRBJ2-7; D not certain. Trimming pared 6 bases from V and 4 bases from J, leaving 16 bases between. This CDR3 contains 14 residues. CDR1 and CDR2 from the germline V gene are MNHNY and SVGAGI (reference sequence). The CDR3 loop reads CASRPGPSPYEQYF. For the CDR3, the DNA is TGTGCCAGCAGACCCGGGCCCTCCCCTTACGAGCAGTACTTC.

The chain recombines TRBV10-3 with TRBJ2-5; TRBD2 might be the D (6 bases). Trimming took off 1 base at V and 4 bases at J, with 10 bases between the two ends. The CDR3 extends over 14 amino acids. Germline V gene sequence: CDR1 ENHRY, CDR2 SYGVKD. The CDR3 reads CAISELTRGETQYF. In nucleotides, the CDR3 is TGTGCCATCAGTGAGTTGACTAGAGGAGAGACCCAGTACTTC.

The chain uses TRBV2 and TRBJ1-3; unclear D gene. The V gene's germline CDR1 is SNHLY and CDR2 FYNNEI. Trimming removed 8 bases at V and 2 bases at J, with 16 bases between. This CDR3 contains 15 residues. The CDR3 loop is CASALGNFPGNTIYF. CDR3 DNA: TGTGCCAGCGCCTTGGGGAATTTCCCTGGAAACACCATATATTTT.

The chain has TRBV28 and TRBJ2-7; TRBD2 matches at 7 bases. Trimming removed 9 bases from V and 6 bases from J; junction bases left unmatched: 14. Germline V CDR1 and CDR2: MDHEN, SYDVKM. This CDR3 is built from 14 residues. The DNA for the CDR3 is TGTGCCAGTGGACCGTCCGGCGGGAGTCTCGAGCAGTACTTC. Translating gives CASGPSGGSLEQYF.

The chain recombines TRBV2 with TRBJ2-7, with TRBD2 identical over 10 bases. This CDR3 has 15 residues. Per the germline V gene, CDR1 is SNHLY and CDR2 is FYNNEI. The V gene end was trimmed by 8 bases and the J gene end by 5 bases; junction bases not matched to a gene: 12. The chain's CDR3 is CASGRDWLAGDEQYF. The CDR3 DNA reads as TGTGCCAGCGGGCGTGATTGGCTAGCGGGAGACGAGCAGTACTTC.

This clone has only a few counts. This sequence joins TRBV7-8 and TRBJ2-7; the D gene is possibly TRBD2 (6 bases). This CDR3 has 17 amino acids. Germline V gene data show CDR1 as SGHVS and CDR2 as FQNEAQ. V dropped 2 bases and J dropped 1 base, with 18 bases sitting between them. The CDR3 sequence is CASSLTTGRKGSYEQYF. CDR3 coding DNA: TGTGCCAGCAGCTTAACTACCGGGAGAAAAGGGTCCTACGAGCAGTACTTC.

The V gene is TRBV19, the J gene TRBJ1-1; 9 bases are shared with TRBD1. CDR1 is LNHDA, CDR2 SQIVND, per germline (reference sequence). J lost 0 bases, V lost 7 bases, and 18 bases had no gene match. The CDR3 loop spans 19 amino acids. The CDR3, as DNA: TGTGCCAGTAAGTCCTACTTCCTTTCGACAGGGGGGCTGAACACTGAAGCTTTCTTT. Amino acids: CASKSYFLSTGGLNTEAFF.

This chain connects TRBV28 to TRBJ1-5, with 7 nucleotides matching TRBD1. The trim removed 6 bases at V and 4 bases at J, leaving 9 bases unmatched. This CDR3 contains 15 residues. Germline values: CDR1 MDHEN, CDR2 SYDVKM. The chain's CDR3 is CASRGRGLGNQPQHF. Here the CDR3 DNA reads TGTGCCAGCAGGGGAAGGGGGCTCGGAAATCAGCCCCAGCATTTT.

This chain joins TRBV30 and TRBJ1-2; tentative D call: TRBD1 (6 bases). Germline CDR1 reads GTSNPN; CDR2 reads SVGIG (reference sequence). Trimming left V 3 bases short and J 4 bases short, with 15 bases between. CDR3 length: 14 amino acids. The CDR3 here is CAWSTQGIAYGYTF. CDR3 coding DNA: TGTGCCTGGAGCACACAGGGAATCGCCTATGGCTACACCTTC.